The rows below give T cell receptor beta chains drawn from one sample of a study of Ad26.COV2.S vaccination and SARS-CoV-2 variants. Sequenced by immunoSEQ multiplex PCR; TCRdb stores in-frame clones only, minus some. Of around 400,000 clones in the sample, roughly 80% are singletons; the top ten hold around 7%. The source was peripheral blood, collected in a trial of Ad26.COV2.S vaccine versus placebo. These receptors originate from a person between 18 and 65 years old who received the Ad26.COV2.S COVID-19 vaccine or a placebo. Each CDR3 is given with its conserved first and last residue.

V gene	CDR3 protein
TRBV29-1	CSVGRDNEQFF
TRBV4-1	CASSQESGQGAREQYF
TRBV27	CASRPLAGDTDTQYF
TRBV5-6	CASSRDRGRDGNTIYF
TRBV9	CASSLNKQGANTGELFF
TRBV14	CASSQGSPGEQYF
TRBV19	CASRGTPALISSYNEQFF
TRBV28	CASSLVTSGSYEQYF
TRBV5-5	CASSLWYGEAFF
TRBV10-1	CASSENRAPNTGELFF
TRBV6-2/TRBV6-3	CASSYSGSGRNTGELFF
TRBV6-4	CASSKLAGGRTGELFF
TRBV7-3	CASSLGVRWSGAEAFF
TRBV7-2	CASSFRQGRDEKLFF
TRBV2	CATKRDRAYEQYF
TRBV6-7	CASSRACCSSSGNTIYF
TRBV6-5	CASTQGRPNTEAFF
TRBV3-1/TRBV3-2	CASSQEGLAGTQYF
TRBV18	CASCTGMNTEAFF
TRBV25-1	CASTGRKETQYF
TRBV19	CASSISRGPGGYTF
TRBV28	CASTGNPDTQYF
TRBV2	CASRGAGANVLTF
TRBV5-1	CASSLDQREQFF
TRBV7-3	CASSLSGSGNEQFF
TRBV10-3	CAISRTGEETQYF
TRBV25-1	CASSEWGGSTDTQYF
TRBV19	CASSISSQILNTEAFF
TRBV10-1	CARLPGVVNEQFF
TRBV5-4	CASSIGARAFF
TRBV9	CASSVQGGPLSEQYF
TRBV3-1/TRBV3-2	CASSQGDYEQYF
TRBV9	CASINGHDNQPQHF
TRBV5-1	CASSFDPGATGGDTEAFF
TRBV19	CASSLKLVNTEAFF
TRBV11-3	CASSVIFESSYEQYF
TRBV7-2	CASSSPRLPGGQYF
TRBV5-1	CASSLEGRRTQYF
TRBV6-1	CASSEGHFEAPISGANVLTF
TRBV4-1	CASSRSPGENEQYF
TRBV18	CASSPPGLARETQYF
TRBV6-2/TRBV6-3	CASSSHGGGAMLGQYF